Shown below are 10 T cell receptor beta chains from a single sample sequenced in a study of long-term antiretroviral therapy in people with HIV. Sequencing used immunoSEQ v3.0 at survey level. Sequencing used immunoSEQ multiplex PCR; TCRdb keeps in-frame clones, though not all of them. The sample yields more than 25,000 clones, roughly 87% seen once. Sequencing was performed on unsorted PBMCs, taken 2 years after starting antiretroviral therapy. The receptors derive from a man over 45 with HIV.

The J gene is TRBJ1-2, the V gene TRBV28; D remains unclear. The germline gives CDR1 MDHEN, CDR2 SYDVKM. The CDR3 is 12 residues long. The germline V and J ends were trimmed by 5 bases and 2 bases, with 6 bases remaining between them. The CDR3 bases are TGTGCCAGCAGTCCAACCAACTATGGCTACACCTTC. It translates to CASSPTNYGYTF.

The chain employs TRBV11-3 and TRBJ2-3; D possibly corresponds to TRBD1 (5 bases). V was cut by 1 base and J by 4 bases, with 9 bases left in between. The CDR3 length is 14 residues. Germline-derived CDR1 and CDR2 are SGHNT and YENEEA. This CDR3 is CASSLAARADTQYF. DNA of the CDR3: TGTGCCAGCAGCTTAGCAGCCAGGGCAGATACGCAGTATTTT.

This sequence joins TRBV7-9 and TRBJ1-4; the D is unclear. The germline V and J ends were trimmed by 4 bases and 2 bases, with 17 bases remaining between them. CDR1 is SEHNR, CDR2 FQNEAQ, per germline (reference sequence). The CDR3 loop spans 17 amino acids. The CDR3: CASSYGFIPGTNEKLFF. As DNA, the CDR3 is TGTGCCAGCAGCTATGGATTTATCCCGGGGACTAATGAAAAACTGTTTTTT. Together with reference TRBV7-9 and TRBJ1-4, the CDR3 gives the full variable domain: DTGVSQNPRHKITKRGQNVTFRCDPISEHNRLYWYRQTLGQGPEFLTYFQNEAQLEKSRLLSDRFSAERPKGSFSTLEIQRTEQGDSAMYLCASSYGFIPGTNEKLFFGSGTQLSVL.

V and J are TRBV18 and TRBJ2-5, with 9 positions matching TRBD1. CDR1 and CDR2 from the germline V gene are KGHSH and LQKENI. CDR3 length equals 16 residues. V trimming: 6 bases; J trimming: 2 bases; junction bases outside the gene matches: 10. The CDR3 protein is CASSQTRTGAQETQYF. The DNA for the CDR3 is TGTGCCAGCTCCCAGACAAGGACAGGGGCGCAAGAGACCCAGTACTTC. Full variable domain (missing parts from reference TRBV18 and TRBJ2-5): NAGVMQNPRHLVRRRGQEARLRCSPMKGHSHVYWYRQLPEEGLKFMVYLQKENIIDESGMPKERFSAEFPKEGPSILRIQQVVRGDSAAYFCASSQTRTGAQETQYFGPGTRLLVL.

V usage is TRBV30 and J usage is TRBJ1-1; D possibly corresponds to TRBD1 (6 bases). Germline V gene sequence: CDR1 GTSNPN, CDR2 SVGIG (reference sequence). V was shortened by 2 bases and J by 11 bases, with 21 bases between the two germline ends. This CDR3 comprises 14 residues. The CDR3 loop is CAWSQGGLANTAFF. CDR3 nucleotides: TGTGCCTGGAGTCAAGGGGGACTTGCAAATACCGCTTTCTTT.

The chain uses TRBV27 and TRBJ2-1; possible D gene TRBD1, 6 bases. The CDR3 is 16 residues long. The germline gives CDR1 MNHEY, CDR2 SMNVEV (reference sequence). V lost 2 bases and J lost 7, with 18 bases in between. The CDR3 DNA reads TGTGCCAGCAGTTTAGAGGCCAGGGGTCGTCGGAATGAGCAGTTCTTC. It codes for CASSLEARGRRNEQFF.

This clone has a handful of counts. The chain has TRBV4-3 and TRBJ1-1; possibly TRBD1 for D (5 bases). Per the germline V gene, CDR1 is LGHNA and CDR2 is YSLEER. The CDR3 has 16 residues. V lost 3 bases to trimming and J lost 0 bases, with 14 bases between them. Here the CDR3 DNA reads TGCGCCAGCAGCCAGTACCGGGACCTATTGAACACTGAAGCTTTCTTT. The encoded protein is CASSQYRDLLNTEAFF.

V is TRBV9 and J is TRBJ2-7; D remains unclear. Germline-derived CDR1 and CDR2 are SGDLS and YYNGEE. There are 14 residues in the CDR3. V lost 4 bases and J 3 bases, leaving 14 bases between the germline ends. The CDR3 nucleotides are TGTGCCAGCAGCCCCCGCCTGACTGACTACGAGCAGTACTTC. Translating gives CASSPRLTDYEQYF.

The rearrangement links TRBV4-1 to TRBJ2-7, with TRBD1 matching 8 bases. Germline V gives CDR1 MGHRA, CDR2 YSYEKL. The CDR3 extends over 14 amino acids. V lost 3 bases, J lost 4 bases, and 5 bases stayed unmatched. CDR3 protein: CASSHLDRGYEQYF. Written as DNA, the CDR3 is TGCGCCAGCAGCCACCTCGACAGGGGATACGAGCAGTACTTC.

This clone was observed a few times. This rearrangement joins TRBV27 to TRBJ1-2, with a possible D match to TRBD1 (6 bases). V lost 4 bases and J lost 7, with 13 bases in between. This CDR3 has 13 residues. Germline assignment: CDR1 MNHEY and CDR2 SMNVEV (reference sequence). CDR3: CASSSTGRGGYTF. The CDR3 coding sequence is TGTGCCAGCAGTTCGACAGGTCGTGGTGGCTACACCTTC.